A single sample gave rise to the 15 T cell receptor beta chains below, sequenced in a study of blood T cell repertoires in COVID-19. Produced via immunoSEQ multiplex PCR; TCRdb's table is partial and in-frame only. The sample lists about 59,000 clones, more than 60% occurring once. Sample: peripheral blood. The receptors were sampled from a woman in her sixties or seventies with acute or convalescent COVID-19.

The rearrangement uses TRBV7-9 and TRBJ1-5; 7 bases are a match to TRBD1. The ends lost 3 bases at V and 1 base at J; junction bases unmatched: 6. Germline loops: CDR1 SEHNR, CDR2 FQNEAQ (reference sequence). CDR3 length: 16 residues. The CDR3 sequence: CASSFAQGISNQPQHF. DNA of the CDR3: TGTGCCAGCAGCTTTGCACAGGGGATAAGCAATCAGCCCCAGCATTTT.

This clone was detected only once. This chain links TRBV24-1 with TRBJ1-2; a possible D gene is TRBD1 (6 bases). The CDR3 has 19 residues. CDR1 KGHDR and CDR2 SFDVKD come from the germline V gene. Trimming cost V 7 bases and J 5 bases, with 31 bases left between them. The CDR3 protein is CATRGQGGPAQPPVYGYTF. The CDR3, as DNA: TGTGCCACCAGGGGCCAAGGGGGACCCGCTCAACCCCCCGTTTATGGCTACACCTTC.

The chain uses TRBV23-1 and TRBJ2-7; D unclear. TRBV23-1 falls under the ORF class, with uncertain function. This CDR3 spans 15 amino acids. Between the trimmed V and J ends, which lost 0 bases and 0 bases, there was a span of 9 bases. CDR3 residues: CASSQSNSSSYEQYF. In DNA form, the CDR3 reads TGCGCCAGCAGTCAATCCAACTCAAGCTCCTACGAGCAGTACTTC.

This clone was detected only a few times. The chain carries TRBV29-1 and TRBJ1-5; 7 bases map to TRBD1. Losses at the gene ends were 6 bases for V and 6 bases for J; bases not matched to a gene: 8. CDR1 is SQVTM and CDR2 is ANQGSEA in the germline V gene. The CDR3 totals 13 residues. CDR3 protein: CSVAQGERQPQHF. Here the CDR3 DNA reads TGCAGCGTCGCTCAGGGGGAACGTCAGCCCCAGCATTTT.

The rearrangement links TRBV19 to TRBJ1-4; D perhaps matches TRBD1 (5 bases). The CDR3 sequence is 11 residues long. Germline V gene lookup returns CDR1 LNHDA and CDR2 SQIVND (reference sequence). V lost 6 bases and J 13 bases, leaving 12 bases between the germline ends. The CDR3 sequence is CASSAPRGLFF. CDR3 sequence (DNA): TGTGCCAGTAGCGCCCCAAGGGGACTGTTTTTT. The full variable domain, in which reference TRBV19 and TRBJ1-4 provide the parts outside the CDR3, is DGGITQSPKYLFRKEGQNVTLSCEQNLNHDAMYWYRQDPGQGLRLIYYSQIVNDFQKGDIAEGYSVSREKKESFPLTVTSAQKNPTAFYLCASSAPRGLFFGSGTQLSVL.

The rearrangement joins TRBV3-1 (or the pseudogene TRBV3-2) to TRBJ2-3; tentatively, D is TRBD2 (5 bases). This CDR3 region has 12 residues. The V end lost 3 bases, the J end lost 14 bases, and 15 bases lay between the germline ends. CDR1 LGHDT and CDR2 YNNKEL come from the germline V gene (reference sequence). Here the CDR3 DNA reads TGTGCCAGCAGCCAGGCCGGGATAGTTTGGTATTTT. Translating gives CASSQAGIVWYF.

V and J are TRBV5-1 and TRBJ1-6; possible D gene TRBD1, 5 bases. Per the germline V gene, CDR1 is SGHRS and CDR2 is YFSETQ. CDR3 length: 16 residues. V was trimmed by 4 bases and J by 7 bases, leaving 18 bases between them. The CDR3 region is CASSEGLTAGNSPLHF. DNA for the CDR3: TGCGCCAGCAGCGAGGGACTCACCGCTGGGAATTCACCCCTCCACTTT.

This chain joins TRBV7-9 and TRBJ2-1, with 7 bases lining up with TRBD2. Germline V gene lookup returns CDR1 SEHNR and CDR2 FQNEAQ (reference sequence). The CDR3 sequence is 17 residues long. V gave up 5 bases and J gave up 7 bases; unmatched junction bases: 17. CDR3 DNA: TGTGCCAGCAGCCAAATTTTGCGGGGGAAATCGGGGAATGAGCAGTTCTTC. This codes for CASSQILRGKSGNEQFF.

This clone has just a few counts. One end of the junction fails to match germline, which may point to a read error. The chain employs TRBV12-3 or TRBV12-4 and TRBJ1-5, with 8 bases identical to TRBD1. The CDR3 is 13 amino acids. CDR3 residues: CASSRGRKQPQHF. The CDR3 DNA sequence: TGTGCCAGCAGCAGGGGGCGCAAACAGCCCCAGCATTTT.

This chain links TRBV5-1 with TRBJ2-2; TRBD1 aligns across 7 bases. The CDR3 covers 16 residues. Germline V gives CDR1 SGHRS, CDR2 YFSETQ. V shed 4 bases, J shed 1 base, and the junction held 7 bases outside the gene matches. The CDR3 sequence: CASSPDRERNTGELFF. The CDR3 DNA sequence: TGCGCCAGCAGCCCCGACAGGGAAAGGAACACCGGGGAGCTGTTTTTT.

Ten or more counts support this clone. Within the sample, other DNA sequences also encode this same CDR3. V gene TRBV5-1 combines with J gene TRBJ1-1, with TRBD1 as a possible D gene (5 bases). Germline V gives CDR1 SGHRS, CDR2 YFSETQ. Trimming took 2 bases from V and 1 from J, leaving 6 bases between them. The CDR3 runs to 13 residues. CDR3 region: CASSFTGNTEAFF. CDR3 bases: TGCGCCAGCAGCTTCACAGGGAACACTGAAGCTTTCTTT.

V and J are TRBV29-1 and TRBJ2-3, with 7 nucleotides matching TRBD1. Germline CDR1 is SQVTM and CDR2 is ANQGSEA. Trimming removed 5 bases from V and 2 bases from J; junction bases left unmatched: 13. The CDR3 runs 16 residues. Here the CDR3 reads CSVMGQFPESTDTQYF. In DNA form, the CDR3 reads TGCAGCGTTATGGGACAGTTTCCCGAATCCACAGATACGCAGTATTTT.

The CDR3 sequence is CASSLGVQGGETQYF. The CDR3 nucleotides read TGTGCCAGCAGCTTAGGGGTACAGGGGGGAGAGACCCAGTACTTC. The chain employs TRBV13 and TRBJ2-5, with 8 bases lining up with TRBD1. The CDR3 runs to 15 residues. The V gene end was trimmed by 0 bases and the J gene end by 4 bases; junction bases not matched to a gene: 4. The V gene's germline CDR1 is PRHDT and CDR2 FYEKMQ (reference sequence).

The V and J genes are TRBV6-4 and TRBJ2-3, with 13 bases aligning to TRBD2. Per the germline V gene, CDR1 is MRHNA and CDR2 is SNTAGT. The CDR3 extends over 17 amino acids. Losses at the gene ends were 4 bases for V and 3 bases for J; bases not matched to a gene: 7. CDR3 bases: TGTGCCAGCAGTGTCCACGGGACTAGCGGGGAAACAGATACGCAGTATTTT. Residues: CASSVHGTSGETDTQYF.

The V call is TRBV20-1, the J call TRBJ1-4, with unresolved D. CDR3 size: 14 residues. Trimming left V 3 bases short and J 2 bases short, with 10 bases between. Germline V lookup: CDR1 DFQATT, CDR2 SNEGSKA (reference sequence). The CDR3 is CSASGGYTNEKLFF. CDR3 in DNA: TGCAGTGCTAGTGGAGGGTACACTAATGAAAAACTGTTTTTT.